The T cell receptor beta chain described here comes from a study of Tregs in tolerant kidney transplant recipients. Some clones are missing from TCRdb's copy, which holds only in-frame ones; the method was immunoSEQ multiplex PCR. Of about 240,000 clones in the sample, about 80% were seen once. Remarks on this clone: As yet, its antigen is unknown.

V shed 5 bases and J shed 2 bases, with 13 bases lying between them. Looked up from germline, CDR1 is SEHNR and CDR2 is FQNEAQ (reference sequence). The CDR3 runs to 15 residues. Study findings and constraints: Findings come from small patient numbers and require larger validation.

The sequenced sample consisted of CD4+ T cells from blood. This clonotype was obtained from a human donor in good health. The chain links TRBV7-9 to TRBJ2-1, with D perhaps being TRBD1 or TRBD2 (5 bases each). This CDR3 reads CASSQGTAAYNEQFF. The CDR3 nucleotides read TGTGCCAGCAGCCAAGGGACCGCCGCCTACAATGAGCAGTTCTTC.